One and the same sample provided the 9 T cell receptor beta chains below, sequenced in a study of shared clonotypes between healthy human individuals. Naive CD8 cells lacked CD45RO, underwent positive selection for CCR7 and left out terminally differentiated effector memory CD45RA+ cells. Clones were sequenced by immunoSEQ multiplex PCR, and TCRdb holds only the in-frame ones, with some missing. Of around 1.9 million clones in the sample, under 95% are singletons; the top ten hold under 2%. The sample was naive CD8+ T cells from PBMCs. The source of these receptors is a man younger than 35 in good health. Some clones in this sample may be carry-over from other donors' samples.

The gene calls are TRBV28 and TRBJ2-2, with a weak D call TRBD2 (9 bases). The CDR3 runs 16 residues. Per the germline V gene, CDR1 is MDHEN and CDR2 is SYDVKM. Deletions cut 5 bases from V and 7 bases from J, with 20 bases between. The CDR3 DNA reads TGTGCCAGCAGTCCAAGGGCTAGCGGGACAGGCGGGGAGCTGTTTTTT. Translated: CASSPRASGTGGELFF. The variable domain in full, with the rest retrieved from reference TRBV28 and TRBJ2-2, is DVKVTQSSRYLVKRTGEKVFLECVQDMDHENMFWYRQDPGLGLRLIYFSYDVKMKEKGDIPEGYSVSREKKERFSLILESASTNQTSMYLCASSPRASGTGGELFFGEGSRLTVL.

CDR3 bases: TGTGCCACCAGCAGATCCCGGACAGGGGACGGCTACACCTTC. As protein: CATSRSRTGDGYTF. The chain links TRBV15 to TRBJ1-2; 9 bases agree with TRBD1. This CDR3 has 14 amino acids. Germline CDR1 reads LNHNV; CDR2 reads YYDKDF (reference sequence). V was pared by 2 bases and J by 8 bases, with 6 bases of the junction left unmatched.

Only one count was recorded for this clone. The chain employs TRBV28 and TRBJ1-2; D is unresolved. V was clipped by 3 bases and J by 4 bases, with 12 bases between them. Germline CDR1 is MDHEN and CDR2 is SYDVKM. This CDR3 has 14 amino acids. The DNA for the CDR3 is TGTGCCAGCAGTTTCTGGGAGACCCGCTATGGCTACACCTTC. It specifies CASSFWETRYGYTF.

The V gene is TRBV2, the J gene TRBJ2-6; D uncertain. Germline CDR1 SNHLY, CDR2 FYNNEI. Trimming removed 0 bases at V and 0 bases at J, with 3 bases between. CDR3 size: 15 residues. CDR3 loop: CASSEAVSGANVLTF. For the CDR3, the DNA is TGTGCCAGCAGTGAAGCGGTCTCTGGGGCCAACGTCCTGACTTTC.

This clone was seen only once. The V and J genes are TRBV9 and TRBJ1-1; TRBD1 agrees at 7 bases. The CDR3 totals 14 residues. Trimming at V came to 4 bases and at J to 3 bases, leaving 6 bases not matched to a gene. Germline values: CDR1 SGDLS, CDR2 YYNGEE. The CDR3: CASSLTGPDTEAFF. CDR3 DNA: TGTGCCAGCAGCCTGACAGGGCCGGACACTGAAGCTTTCTTT.

The rearrangement uses TRBV6-6 and TRBJ2-5, with a tentative D call TRBD2 (5 bases). The germline V gene encodes CDR1 MNHNY and CDR2 SVGAGI (reference sequence). Trimming removed 0 bases at V and 1 base at J, with 9 bases between. This CDR3 is 15 amino acids long. The CDR3 sequence is CASSYSVEVQETQYF. CDR3 DNA: TGTGCCAGCAGTTACTCGGTGGAGGTCCAAGAGACCCAGTACTTC.

The V gene is TRBV19, the J gene TRBJ1-2; TRBD1 agrees at 7 bases. The CDR3 contains 16 residues. V lost 5 bases to trimming and J lost 8 bases; unmatched junction nucleotides: 17. Germline-derived CDR1 and CDR2 are LNHDA and SQIVND (reference sequence). CDR3 sequence reads: CASSLASGPQGGGYTF. The CDR3 coding sequence is TGTGCCAGTAGTCTCGCCTCCGGACCGCAGGGGGGGGGCTACACCTTC.

The gene calls are TRBV5-1 and TRBJ2-2; maybe TRBD1 (5 bases). The germline gives CDR1 SGHRS, CDR2 YFSETQ. Trimming cost V 1 base and J 3 bases, with 13 bases left between them. The CDR3 covers 16 residues. The chain's CDR3 is CASSLYVQGHTGELFF. The CDR3 nucleotides are TGCGCCAGCAGCTTGTATGTCCAGGGTCACACCGGGGAGCTGTTTTTT.

Only a few counts were recorded for this clone. The rearrangement links TRBV6-6 to TRBJ1-1; D perhaps matches TRBD1 (6 bases). The germline V and J ends were trimmed by 6 bases and 7 bases, with 15 bases remaining between them. The CDR3 contains 13 residues. Looked up from germline, CDR1 is MNHNY and CDR2 is SVGAGI (reference sequence). In DNA form, the CDR3 reads TGTGCCAGCAGCACGACAGGAAGAGATGAAGCTTTCTTT. Its protein product is CASSTTGRDEAFF.